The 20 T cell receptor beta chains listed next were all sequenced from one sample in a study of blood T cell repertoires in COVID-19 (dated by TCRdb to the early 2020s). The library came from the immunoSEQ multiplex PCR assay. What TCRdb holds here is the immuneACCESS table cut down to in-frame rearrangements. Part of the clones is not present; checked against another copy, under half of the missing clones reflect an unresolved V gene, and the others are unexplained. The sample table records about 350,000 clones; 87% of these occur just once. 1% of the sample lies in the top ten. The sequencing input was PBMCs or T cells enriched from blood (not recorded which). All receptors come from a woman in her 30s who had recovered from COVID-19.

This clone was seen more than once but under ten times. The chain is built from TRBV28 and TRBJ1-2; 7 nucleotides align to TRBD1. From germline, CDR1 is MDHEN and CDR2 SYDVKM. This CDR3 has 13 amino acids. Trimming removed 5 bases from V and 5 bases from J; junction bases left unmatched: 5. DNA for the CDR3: TGTGCCAGCAGTCCCCCGACAGGGTATGGCTACACCTTC. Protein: CASSPPTGYGYTF.

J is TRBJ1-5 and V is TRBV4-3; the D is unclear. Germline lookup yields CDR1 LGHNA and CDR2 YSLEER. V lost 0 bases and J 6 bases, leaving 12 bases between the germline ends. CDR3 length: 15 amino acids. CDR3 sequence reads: CASSQDVWRGQPQHF. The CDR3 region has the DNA TGCGCCAGCAGCCAAGATGTTTGGCGGGGTCAGCCCCAGCATTTT.

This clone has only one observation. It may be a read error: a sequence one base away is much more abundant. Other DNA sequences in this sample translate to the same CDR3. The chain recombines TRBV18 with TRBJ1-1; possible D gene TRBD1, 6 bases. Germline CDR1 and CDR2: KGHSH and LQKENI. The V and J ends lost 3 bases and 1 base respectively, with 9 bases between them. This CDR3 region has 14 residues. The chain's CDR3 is CASSPDSQNTEAFF. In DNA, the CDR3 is TGTGCCAGCTCACCGGACAGCCAGAACACTGAAGCTTTCTTT.

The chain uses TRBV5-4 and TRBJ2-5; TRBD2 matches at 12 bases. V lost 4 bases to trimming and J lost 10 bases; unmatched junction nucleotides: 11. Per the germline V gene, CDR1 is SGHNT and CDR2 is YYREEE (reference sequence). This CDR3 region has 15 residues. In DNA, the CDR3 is TGTGCCAGCAGCCTCCCCGGGCTAGCGGGGGGGAGCCAGTACTTC. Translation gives CASSLPGLAGGSQYF.

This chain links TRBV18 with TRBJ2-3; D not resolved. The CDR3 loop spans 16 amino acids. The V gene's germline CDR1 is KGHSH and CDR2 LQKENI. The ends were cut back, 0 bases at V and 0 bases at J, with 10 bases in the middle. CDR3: CASSPPSVPSTDTQYF. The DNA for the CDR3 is TGTGCCAGCTCACCACCCTCTGTTCCTAGCACAGATACGCAGTATTTT. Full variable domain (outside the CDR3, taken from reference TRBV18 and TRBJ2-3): NAGVMQNPRHLVRRRGQEARLRCSPMKGHSHVYWYRQLPEEGLKFMVYLQKENIIDESGMPKERFSAEFPKEGPSILRIQQVVRGDSAAYFCASSPPSVPSTDTQYFGPGTRLTVL.

The CDR3 nucleotides are TGTGCCAGTAGGAGGGCGGAGCTGAATTCACCCCTCCACTTT. This sequence encodes CASRRAELNSPLHF. The chain is built from TRBV19 and TRBJ1-6, with D unclear. The length of the CDR3 is 14 residues. The germline V gene has CDR1 LNHDA and CDR2 SQIVND (reference sequence). V was trimmed by 6 bases and J by 7 bases, leaving 13 bases between them.

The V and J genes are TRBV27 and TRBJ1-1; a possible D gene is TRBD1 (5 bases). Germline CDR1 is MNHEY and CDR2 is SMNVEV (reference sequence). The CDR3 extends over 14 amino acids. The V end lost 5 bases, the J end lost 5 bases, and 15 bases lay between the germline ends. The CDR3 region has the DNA TGTGCCAGCAGTCCGTCGTTGGGGCGGACTGAAGCTTTCTTT. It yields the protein CASSPSLGRTEAFF.

The CDR3 DNA reads TGTGCCAGCAGCTCCACTAGCGGGGGGCCCTACGAGCAGTACTTC. Encoded protein: CASSSTSGGPYEQYF. The chain has TRBV7-9 and TRBJ2-7; 12 bases align to TRBD2. CDR3 length: 15 amino acids. The germline V gene encodes CDR1 SEHNR and CDR2 FQNEAQ (reference sequence). V was pared by 4 bases and J by 2 bases, with 3 bases of the junction left unmatched.

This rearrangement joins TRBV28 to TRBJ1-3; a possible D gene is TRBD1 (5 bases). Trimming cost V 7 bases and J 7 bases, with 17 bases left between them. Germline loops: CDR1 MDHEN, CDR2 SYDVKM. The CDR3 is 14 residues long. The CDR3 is CASTGPGTVNTIYF. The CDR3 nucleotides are TGTGCCAGCACCGGCCCTGGGACTGTGAACACCATATATTTT.

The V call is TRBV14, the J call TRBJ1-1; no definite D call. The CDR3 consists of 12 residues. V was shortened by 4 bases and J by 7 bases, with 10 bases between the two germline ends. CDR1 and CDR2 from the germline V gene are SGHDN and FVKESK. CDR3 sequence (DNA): TGTGCCAGCAGCCCCTTGGAGAGTGAAGCTTTCTTT. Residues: CASSPLESEAFF. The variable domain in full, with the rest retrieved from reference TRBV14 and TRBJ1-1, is EAGVTQFPSHSVIEKGQTVTLRCDPISGHDNLYWYRRVMGKEIKFLLHFVKESKQDESGMPNNRFLAERTGGTYSTLKVQPAELEDSGVYFCASSPLESEAFFGQGTRLTVV.

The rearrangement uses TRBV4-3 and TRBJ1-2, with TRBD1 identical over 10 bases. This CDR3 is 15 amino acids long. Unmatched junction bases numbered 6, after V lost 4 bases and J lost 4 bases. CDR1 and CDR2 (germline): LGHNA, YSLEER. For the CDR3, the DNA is TGCGCCAGCAGCCCGTGGACAGGGGGTATCTATGGCTACACCTTC. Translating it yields CASSPWTGGIYGYTF.

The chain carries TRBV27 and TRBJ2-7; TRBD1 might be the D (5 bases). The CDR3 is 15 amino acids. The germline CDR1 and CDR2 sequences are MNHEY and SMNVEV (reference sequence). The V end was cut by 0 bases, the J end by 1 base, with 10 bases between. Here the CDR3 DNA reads TGTGCCAGCAGTTTATCTCCAGGGCCGTCCTACGAGCAGTACTTC. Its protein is CASSLSPGPSYEQYF.

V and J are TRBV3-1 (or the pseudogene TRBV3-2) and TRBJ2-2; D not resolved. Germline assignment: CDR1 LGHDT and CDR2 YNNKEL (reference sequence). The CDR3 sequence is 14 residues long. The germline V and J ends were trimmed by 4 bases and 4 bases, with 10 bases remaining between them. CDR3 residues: CASSPRRTTGELFF. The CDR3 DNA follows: TGTGCCAGCAGCCCGCGGAGAACCACCGGGGAGCTGTTTTTT.

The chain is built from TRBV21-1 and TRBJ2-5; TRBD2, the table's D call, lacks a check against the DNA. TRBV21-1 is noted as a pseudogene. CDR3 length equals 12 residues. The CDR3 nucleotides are TGTGCCAGCAGCAAACAACGTCCTAGCCCGTACTTC. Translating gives CASSKQRPSPYF.

The CDR3 region has the DNA TGTGCCTGGATAGCGGGGGGGTATGAGACCCAGTACTTC. Residues: CAWIAGGYETQYF. J is TRBJ2-5 and V is TRBV30; 11 bases match TRBD2. Germline V gene data show CDR1 as GTSNPN and CDR2 as SVGIG (reference sequence). This CDR3 spans 13 amino acids. With V trimmed by 4 bases and J by 5 bases, 3 bases remained unmatched.

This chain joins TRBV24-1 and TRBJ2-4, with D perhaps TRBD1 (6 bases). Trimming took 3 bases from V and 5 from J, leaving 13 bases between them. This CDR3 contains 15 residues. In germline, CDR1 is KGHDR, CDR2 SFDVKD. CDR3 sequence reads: CATSDRGRGQNIQYF. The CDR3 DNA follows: TGTGCCACCAGTGATCGCGGCAGGGGACAAAACATTCAGTACTTC.

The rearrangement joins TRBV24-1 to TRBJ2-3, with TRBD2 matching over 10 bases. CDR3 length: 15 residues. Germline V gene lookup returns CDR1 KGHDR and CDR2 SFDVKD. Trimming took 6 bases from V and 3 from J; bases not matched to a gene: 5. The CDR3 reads CATSSPGLATDTQYF. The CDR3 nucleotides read TGTGCCACCAGTAGCCCGGGACTAGCGACAGATACGCAGTATTTT.

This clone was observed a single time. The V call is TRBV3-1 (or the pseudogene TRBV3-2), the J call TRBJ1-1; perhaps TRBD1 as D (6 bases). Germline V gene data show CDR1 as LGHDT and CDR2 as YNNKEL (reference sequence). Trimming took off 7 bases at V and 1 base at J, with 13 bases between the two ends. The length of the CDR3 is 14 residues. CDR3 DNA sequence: TGTGCCAGCACTCAAAGGGGACAGAACACTGAAGCTTTCTTT. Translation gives CASTQRGQNTEAFF.

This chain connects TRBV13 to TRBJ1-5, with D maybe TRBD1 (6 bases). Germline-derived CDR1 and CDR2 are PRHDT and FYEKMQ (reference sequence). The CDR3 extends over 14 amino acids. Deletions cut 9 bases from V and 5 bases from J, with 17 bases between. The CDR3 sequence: CASSRGAGDQPQHF. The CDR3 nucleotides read TGTGCCAGTAGTCGGGGGGCCGGAGATCAGCCCCAGCATTTT.

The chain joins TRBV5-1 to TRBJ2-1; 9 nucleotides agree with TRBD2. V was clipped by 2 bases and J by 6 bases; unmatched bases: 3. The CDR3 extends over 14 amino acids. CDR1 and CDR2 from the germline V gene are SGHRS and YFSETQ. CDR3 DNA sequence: TGCGCCAGCAGCTTAAGCGGGGGGACCAATGAGCAGTTCTTC. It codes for CASSLSGGTNEQFF.